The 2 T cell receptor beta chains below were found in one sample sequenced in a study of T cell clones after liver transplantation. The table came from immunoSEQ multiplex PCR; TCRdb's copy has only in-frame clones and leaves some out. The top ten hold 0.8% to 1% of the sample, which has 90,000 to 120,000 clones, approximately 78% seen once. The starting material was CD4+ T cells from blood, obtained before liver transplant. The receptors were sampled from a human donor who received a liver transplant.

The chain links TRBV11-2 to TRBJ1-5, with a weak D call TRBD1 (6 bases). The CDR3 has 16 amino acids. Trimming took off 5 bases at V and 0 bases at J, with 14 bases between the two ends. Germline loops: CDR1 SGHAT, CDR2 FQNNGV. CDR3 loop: CASSPRGDTSNQPQHF. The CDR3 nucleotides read TGTGCCAGCAGCCCAAGGGGGGACACTAGCAATCAGCCCCAGCATTTT.

The CDR3 loop reads CASSRDRISTDTQYF. In nucleotides, the CDR3 is TGTGCCAGCAGCCGGGACAGGATTTCCACAGATACGCAGTATTTT. J is TRBJ2-3 and V is TRBV7-9, with TRBD1 matching over 8 bases. The junction had 6 bases not matched to a gene; V was cut back by 5 bases and J by 2 bases. This CDR3 comprises 15 residues. Germline values: CDR1 SEHNR, CDR2 FQNEAQ (reference sequence).